This note documents a single T cell receptor beta chain sequence. Its antigen remains undetermined. No much larger clonotype is one base removed from it; base qualities were not supplied. Receptor amplification or capture employed the immunoSEQ multiplex PCR assay. For the multiplex PCR, a mixture combining 60 forward primers for TCR Vbeta segments and 13 reverse primers for TCR Jbeta segments was used. The CDR3 region of rearranged TCR beta genes was amplified from genomic DNA with a multiplex PCR assay. The Illumina HiSeq System was used to sequence the amplified TCR beta libraries as 87-base-pair reads. From the authors' description of their analysis: A later analysis tallied about 77 million unique TCR beta chains across the 600 to 700 repertoires, and about 12 million of those chains were shared by two or more donors. A nearest-neighbor algorithm error-corrected the raw reads and collapsed the reads into unique sequences, merging closely related sequences to remove PCR and sequencing errors. To assign V, D and J gene segments, CDR3 sequences were aligned to IMGT reference sequences. For a sequence to be retained, a match of at least six nucleotides to both a V gene segment and a J gene segment was required. Rearrangements were classified as productive when the CDR3 lacked stop codons and remained in frame with V and J, and all other rearrangements were classified as non-productive. Following IMGT convention, CDR3 was defined as the stretch from the second conserved V-encoded cysteine to the conserved J-encoded phenylalanine. In an earlier analysis of around 570 of the donors, sequences lacking an unambiguous match to a single V gene segment were excluded. In an earlier analysis of approximately 590 of the donors, a V segment was called functional when productive rearrangements were above 56.7%, and segregating when the standard deviation between donors exceeded 5%. A statistical classification framework was developed to diagnose cytomegalovirus status using the catalog of TCR beta chain sequences. V and J gene assignment, in a later analysis, came from comparing TCR nucleotide sequences with IMGT/GENE-DB human TR gene sequences. Using the TCRdist pipeline, a later analysis assigned CDR3 sequences along with most-parsimonious VDJ recombination scenarios. A later analysis defined each TCR beta chain by its CDR3 amino acid sequence plus V-gene family, and excluded reads lacking a unique V-gene family. A later analysis removed 600 or so highly shared, low-generation-probability nucleotide sequences to deal with suspected cross-contamination and a sequencing artifact. In a later analysis, a clonal expansion index was calculated for each public chain from normalized within-repertoire ranks of inferred template counts. In a later analysis, generation probabilities were computed with a VDJ recombination model fitted to out-of-frame rearrangements, and the resulting probabilities were checked against IGoR. In a later analysis, TCR-TCR, TCR-HLA and TCR-CMV co-occurrence was scored with hypergeometric tests, and a repertoire-size bias correction was applied to TCR pairs. In a later analysis, false discovery rates were estimated by permuting HLA or CMV assignments 20 times. In a later analysis, co-occurring TCRs were grouped using DBSCAN, with TCRdist sequence similarity added in when clustering inside HLA-allele-positive subsets. For co-occurrence clustering, repertoires with fewer than 30,000 or more than 120,000 public chains were excluded, along with roughly 5 repertoires with anomalous nucleotide sharing. The table was pulled from immuneACCESS by TCRdb, which kept in-frame rearrangements only. Such tables lose some clones; where checked, under half of the loss comes from unresolved V genes, and the rest has no known cause. The DNA gave D and trimming, while V, J and clone size come from that table. In this sample the table shows around 150,000 clones, roughly 80% of which occur a single time. The top ten hold approximately 1.5% of the sample.

The record originates from a study of cytomegalovirus exposure and HLA in healthy donors (dated by TCRdb to 2015 to 2018). Regarding the complete study: According to an earlier analysis of a few hundred of the donors, some 170 million T cells yielded some 110 million unique TCR beta sequences and more than 250 Gb of sequence data. To study patterns of TCR occurrence, a later analysis re-analyzed previously published TCR beta repertoires from several hundred donors and added high-resolution HLA genotyping. Besides the first cohort of roughly 640 subjects, a separate validation cohort made up of about 120 different subjects was used. The study used immunosequencing to profile the T cell repertoires of approximately 690 subjects and linked those repertoires to cytomegalovirus serostatus. The study combined high-throughput TCR immunosequencing, statistical association of individual TCRs with disease status, and machine learning to predict cytomegalovirus infection status. Among 398 genotyped donors of the cohort, an average of roughly 240,000 unique TCR beta nucleotide sequences were sequenced per donor, about a sixth of them non-productive. Genome-wide SNP genotypes for about 60% of the 666 donors were used in a later genetic analysis, which treated that subset as a discovery cohort. Donor age, sex, ethnicity and CMV serostatus were compiled together with the repertoire data. All discovery cohort repertoires had been generated using a single sequencing platform. Of the roughly 400 genotyped donors, less than 85% were placed in the genetic ancestry cluster associated with self-reported Caucasian donors. The study aimed to test whether signatures of past pathogen exposure could be identified by cataloging public T cell receptors. In an earlier analysis of 500 to 650 of the donors, high-throughput TCR beta sequencing was used to judge whether each TCR beta V gene segment behaved as functional or pseudogenic. Several DR-DQ haplotypes were handled as single units for association and clustering because linkage in the cohort was strong. The number of typed donors differed by locus: about 629-630 for A, B, C, DRB1 and DQB1; approximately 520 for DQA1; roughly 600 for DPA1; and around 490 for DPB1. An early release covering roughly 600 HLA-typed donors comprised about 300 gigabases of sequencing data and roughly 86 million unique TCR sequences. Class I and class II HLA loci were covered by the typing at four-digit resolution. Rather than using new phenotypic data, the later analysis identified candidate immune exposures from TCR beta sequences and from how often those sequences occurred across donors. Findings and caveats that apply to the study as a whole: Because HLA typing was unavailable for some donors at each locus, only the typed subset was used in association tests. According to a later analysis, TCR association rates differed among HLA loci, with DRB1 alleles showing the most associated TCRs and HLA-C alleles showing the fewest. The study listed 150 to 200 TCR beta chains as associated with cytomegalovirus. The only immune exposure information available for the cohort was CMV serostatus. Sequencing depth was assumed to be roughly uniform across donors in the presence/absence analyses, though that assumption may not hold. Linkage disequilibrium might explain the correlated functional status among segregating V segments, but an unknown experimental factor could not be ruled out. According to a later analysis, parvovirus B19, influenza, CMV and Epstein-Barr virus appeared linked to several top co-occurrence clusters. A later analysis found that HLA-associated TCR beta chains were more clonally expanded and had lower generation probabilities than equally common non-associated chains. In a later genetic analysis, a missense DCLRE1C variant was associated with V-gene and J-gene trimming of TCR beta chains, and the association was replicated in an independent cohort. Assigning TCR associations to individual alleles was difficult when HLA alleles, especially DR and DQ, strongly co-occurred. The classifier was reported to diagnose cytomegalovirus status with high specificity and sensitivity in both the original cohort and the validation cohort. A cluster of highly shared sequence variants was judged likely to be a technical artifact of the sequencing pipeline. Most CMV-associated TCR beta chains appeared to be HLA-restricted in a later analysis, and the HLA associations seemed to be driven largely by CMV exposure. It was suggested by the authors that the approach could potentially be generalized to other disease states and immunological phenotypes. Only TCR beta chains were sequenced in this cohort, and the absence of alpha or paired-chain data limited detectable features. Because counts were too low, roughly 18 rarely observed V segments, including chromosome 9 orphons, were left out of the earlier analysis of 587 of the donors. According to a later genetic analysis, donors in an Asian-associated ancestry cluster had fewer N-insertions in productive TCRs than the approximately 670-donor mean. Most TCR sequences were seen in very few donors, while some public TCRs were found in many individuals. Three of the identified cytomegalovirus-associated TCR beta chains were confirmed in vitro to be specific for cytomegalovirus antigens. A further reported finding was that TCR beta sequences accurately predicted the HLA-A and HLA-B alleles for most subjects in the first cohort. At a false discovery rate of 0.05, a later analysis linked about 17,000 TCR beta sequences to specific HLA alleles. An earlier analysis of approximately 540 of the donors showed that most TCR beta V segments appeared in productive rearrangements either about 87% or about 30% of the time, which broadly matched IMGT annotations.

The cohort consisted of hundreds of healthy bone marrow donors. At the time of sampling, all cohort members were nominally healthy, though unrecorded immune exposures were likely present. The donor was CMV seropositive and belonged to the group of about 290 seropositive cohort members. Each donor provided a peripheral blood sample, and peripheral blood mononuclear cells were used for TCR beta sequencing. The Qiagen DNeasy Blood Extraction Kit was used to extract genomic DNA from the blood cell samples. Sequencing was carried out using PBMCs. This TCR was sampled from a girl aged 10 to 17 in good health and CMV-seropositive.

DNA sequence: TGTGCCAGCAATCCCAACCTACCCTTCTACAATGAGCAGTTCTTC. The resulting protein is CASNPNLPFYNEQFF. The V and J segments used are TRBV28 and TRBJ2-1, with no reliable assignment of the D segment. Trimming costs V 7 bases and J 3 bases, and their ends lie 16 bases apart. The CDR3, from cysteine to phenylalanine, totals 15 residues. Only the CDR3 region is kept as DNA, spanning 45 bases read in frame from base 1. The germline V gene gives CDR1 as MDHEN and CDR2 as SYDVKM.